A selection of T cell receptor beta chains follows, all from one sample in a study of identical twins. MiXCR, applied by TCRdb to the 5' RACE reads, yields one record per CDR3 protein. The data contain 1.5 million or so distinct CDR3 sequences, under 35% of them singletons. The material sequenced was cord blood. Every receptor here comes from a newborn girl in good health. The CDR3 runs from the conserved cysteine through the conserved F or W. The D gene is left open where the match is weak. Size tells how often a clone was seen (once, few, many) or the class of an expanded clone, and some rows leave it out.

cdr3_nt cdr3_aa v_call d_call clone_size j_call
TGTGCCAGCAGGAGCTTCGGGCCTAGCCAGCGAATGAACACTGAAGCTTTCTTT CASRSFGPSQRMNTEAFF TRBV6-1 . . TRBJ1-1
TGCAGTGCTAGAGTAAGGTGGGGGGTGGGTTCAGATACGCAGTATTTT CSARVRWGVGSDTQYF TRBV20-1 . few TRBJ2-3
TGTGCCAGCAGTGAGTGGGGACAGGGACTGTACTTC CASSEWGQGLYF TRBV6-1 TRBD1 . TRBJ2-7
TGTGCCAGCACCATGAGCGGGGCCTACAATGAGCAGTTCTTC CASTMSGAYNEQFF TRBV5-6 TRBD2 . TRBJ2-1
TGTGCCAGCAGCCCCCGGCAGGGAGGGGTTGCGAACACTGAAGCTTTCTTT CASSPRQGGVANTEAFF TRBV6-6 . . TRBJ1-1
TGTGCCAGCAGTGGGGCAGGGTGGTACAATGAGCAGTTCTTC CASSGAGWYNEQFF TRBV6-1 . few TRBJ2-1
TGTGCCAGCAGCCCCTGGCTAGCGGGGAACTACGAGCAGTACTTC CASSPWLAGNYEQYF TRBV6-5 TRBD2 few TRBJ2-7
TGCAGCGCCATGGACGTCTGGGCAACTAATGAAAAACTGTTTTTT CSAMDVWATNEKLFF TRBV29-1 . . TRBJ1-4
TGCGCCAGCAGCGCGAGCTCCTACGAGCAGTACTTC CASSASSYEQYF TRBV2 . many TRBJ2-7
TGTGCCAGCACGCAGGGGGGTGAAGGCTACACCTTC CASTQGGEGYTF TRBV6-5 TRBD1 . TRBJ1-2
TGTGCCAGCAGCGTAGGTCCCTACAGCACAGATACGCAGTATTTT CASSVGPYSTDTQYF TRBV9 . few TRBJ2-3
TGCGCCAGCAGCTTGAGTTTTCTCGTGACAGATACGCAGTATTTT CASSLSFLVTDTQYF TRBV5-1 . . TRBJ2-3
TGTGCCACCGTAGCCGAGACCCAGTACTTC CATVAETQYF TRBV21-1 . few TRBJ2-5
TGTGCCAGCGCCCAGGGCGAAGGGACCCAGTACTTC CASAQGEGTQYF TRBV6-6 . many TRBJ2-5
TGTGCCAGCAGCCAACGCCCAGTTGAGCAGTACTTC CASSQRPVEQYF TRBV3-1 . . TRBJ2-7
TGTGCCAGCAGTCCATCGGGACAGGGGTTGGCAGATACGCAGTATTTT CASSPSGQGLADTQYF TRBV28 TRBD1 . TRBJ2-3
TGCGCCAGCAGCGTCGCGGGAGATTCAGATACGCAGTATTTT CASSVAGDSDTQYF TRBV5-1 TRBD2 . TRBJ2-3
TGCGCCAGCAGTGAGCCCCTACAGGGTTTTATTTACGAGCAGTACTTC CASSEPLQGFIYEQYF TRBV10-2 . . TRBJ2-7
TGTGCCAGCAGGGCGCTAGCGGGAGTAAGAAATGAGCAGTACTTC CASRALAGVRNEQYF TRBV12-3/TRBV12-4 TRBD2 . TRBJ2-7
TGTGCCAGCAGCCCCTACGTAGCGGACTCCTACGGGCAGTACTTC CASSPYVADSYGQYF TRBV13 . . TRBJ2-7
TGCAGTGCTAGAGATCTTGTTGGGGTCGATGAGCAGTTCTTC CSARDLVGVDEQFF TRBV20-1 . . TRBJ2-1
TGTGCCAGCAGTGAAAATGGGGCCAACGTCCTGACTTTC CASSENGANVLTF TRBV6-1 . few TRBJ2-6
TGTGCCAGCAGACTAGCGCTCACAGATACGCAGTATTTT CASRLALTDTQYF TRBV2 TRBD2 few TRBJ2-3
TGCAGTGCTAGAAGACTAGCATTTATGGATACGCAGTATTTT CSARRLAFMDTQYF TRBV20-1 TRBD2 . TRBJ2-3
TGTGCCAGCAGTAGCCCGACAGGCTACTCCTACAATGAGCAGTTCTTC CASSSPTGYSYNEQFF TRBV28 . . TRBJ2-1
TGTGCCAGCAGTTTATCCCGGGGGGCTAACACTGAAGCTTTCTTT CASSLSRGANTEAFF TRBV27 . . TRBJ1-1
TGTGCCAGCAGACCTGACTCAGTAGGCTACGAGCAGTACTTC CASRPDSVGYEQYF TRBV9 . . TRBJ2-7
TGCAGCGTTGAAGGTCACAGGGGTTCTAGCACAGATACGCAGTATTTT CSVEGHRGSSTDTQYF TRBV29-1 TRBD1 many TRBJ2-3
TGTGCCAGCAGTGACCGACTAGCGATAGCCAAAAACATTCAGTACTTC CASSDRLAIAKNIQYF TRBV2 TRBD2 . TRBJ2-4
TGCAGTGCTAGCAACACAGGGCTGGGCACAGATACGCAGTATTTT CSASNTGLGTDTQYF TRBV20-1 . few TRBJ2-3
TGTGCCACTTTATCCGGTAGCAACACCGGGGAGCTGTTTTTT CATLSGSNTGELFF TRBV21-1 . . TRBJ2-2
TGTGCCAGCAAAGACAGGGATGGCTACACCTTC CASKDRDGYTF TRBV25-1 TRBD1 few TRBJ1-2
TGCAGTGCGACTCGACAGGGGCGGGGGGCCTACGAGCAGTACTTC CSATRQGRGAYEQYF TRBV20-1 . . TRBJ2-7
TGTGCCAGCAGCCAAGTAATAGCGGGGGGGTTCCAAGAGACCCAGTACTTC CASSQVIAGGFQETQYF TRBV4-2 TRBD2 few TRBJ2-5
TGCGCCAGCAGCTCGGACTCCCTCAACAATGAGCAGTTCTTC CASSSDSLNNEQFF TRBV5-1 . . TRBJ2-1
TGTGCCAGCAGCTTATCCAGGGGGGGAAACATTCAGTACTTC CASSLSRGGNIQYF TRBV7-9 . few TRBJ2-4
TGTGCCAGCAGCTTAGCGGGAGGGCCGATCTACGAGCAGTACTTC CASSLAGGPIYEQYF TRBV11-1 TRBD2 . TRBJ2-7
TGCAGCGTTGAAGATGAATCGACCGGGACAGGGGCCCTATCCTACGAGCAGTACTTC CSVEDESTGTGALSYEQYF TRBV29-1 TRBD1 many TRBJ2-7
TGTGCCACCAGTGCCAGCGGGGGCAATGAGCAGTTCTTC CATSASGGNEQFF TRBV24-1 TRBD2 few TRBJ2-1
TGTGCCATCAGGCAGGGACAGGGAGGAAGACAAGAGACCCAGTACTTC CAIRQGQGGRQETQYF TRBV10-3 TRBD1 few TRBJ2-5
TGTGCCAGCAGTTACTCCACAGGGGTGATCTGCAATGAGCAGTTCTTC CASSYSTGVICNEQFF TRBV6-6 TRBD1 . TRBJ2-1
TGTGCCAGCAGATTAGCGGGAGGCACAGATGCGCAGTATTTT CASRLAGGTDAQYF TRBV12-3/TRBV12-4 TRBD2 . TRBJ2-3
TGTGCCAGCAGCTTAGGTACCAACCCCGGGTGGATGTCCACAGATACGCAGTATTTT CASSLGTNPGWMSTDTQYF TRBV7-8 . . TRBJ2-3
TGCAGTGTTAGCCCCGGGACAGGGAACTACAATGAGCAGTTCTTC CSVSPGTGNYNEQFF TRBV20-1 TRBD1 . TRBJ2-1
TGCGCCAGCAGCCCCGCGCCCCTTAAAGAGACCCAGTTCTTC CASSPAPLKETQFF TRBV4-1 . . TRBJ2-1
TGTGCCAGCAGACTACAGTTCTACGAGCAGTACTTC CASRLQFYEQYF TRBV25-1 . . TRBJ2-7
TGTGCCAGCAGCCTATTACTAGCGGGAGGCTACAATGAGCAGTACTTC CASSLLLAGGYNEQYF TRBV7-2 TRBD2 . TRBJ2-7
TGTGCCAGCAGCAAAAGGGAGACAGGGAATGGCTACACCTTC CASSKRETGNGYTF TRBV21-1 . few TRBJ1-2
TGTGCCAGCAGCTTAAGCGGGCAAAATACGCAGTATTTT CASSLSGQNTQYF TRBV7-2 . few TRBJ2-3
TGCGCCAGCAGCCAACCACTAGCGGGGAGCCAAGAGACCCAGTACTTC CASSQPLAGSQETQYF TRBV4-1 TRBD2 . TRBJ2-5